What follows are 16 T cell receptor beta chains derived from one specimen sequenced in a study of shared clonotypes between healthy human individuals. Here immunoSEQ multiplex PCR was the method, and the copy in TCRdb shows in-frame clones only, minus some. This table has some 2 million clones, about 95% appearing once. CD45RO-negative cells were positively selected for CCR7, leaving out terminally differentiated effector memory CD45RA+ cells. Source material: naive CD8+ T cells sorted from blood. The receptors shown here come from a man aged 18 to 29 in good health.

The genes are TRBV2 and TRBJ2-7; perhaps TRBD2 as D (5 bases). The CDR3 is 16 residues long. CDR1 is SNHLY, CDR2 FYNNEI, per germline. V was pared by 1 base and J by 7 bases, with 20 bases between. The CDR3 sequence is CASSEEEAAPNPEQYF. The CDR3 DNA is TGTGCCAGCAGTGAAGAGGAGGCAGCACCCAACCCTGAGCAGTACTTC. Full variable domain (rest looked up from reference TRBV2 and TRBJ2-7): EPEVTQTPSHQVTQMGQEVILRCVPISNHLYFYWYRQILGQKVEFLVSFYNNEISEKSEIFDDQFSVERPDGSNFTLKIRSTKLEDSAMYFCASSEEEAAPNPEQYFGPGTRLTVT.

The chain uses TRBV28 and TRBJ1-5; the D gene is possibly TRBD1 (5 bases). Trimming removed 7 bases at V and 6 bases at J, with 16 bases between. The CDR3 extends over 14 amino acids. From germline, CDR1 is MDHEN and CDR2 SYDVKM. The DNA for the CDR3 is TGTGCCAGCACAGACTCCGGGGGTGGTCAGCCCCAGCATTTT. Translated, it gives CASTDSGGGQPQHF.

J is TRBJ2-2 and V is TRBV7-9, with D uncertain. Germline loops: CDR1 SEHNR, CDR2 FQNEAQ (reference sequence). V lost 3 bases, J lost 6 bases, and 5 bases lay in between. CDR3 length equals 12 residues. The CDR3 protein is CASSFPPGELFF. The CDR3 DNA follows: TGTGCCAGCAGCTTCCCACCCGGGGAGCTGTTTTTT. The whole variable domain, filled in from reference TRBV7-9 and TRBJ2-2, reads DTGVSQNPRHKITKRGQNVTFRCDPISEHNRLYWYRQTLGQGPEFLTYFQNEAQLEKSRLLSDRFSAERPKGSFSTLEIQRTEQGDSAMYLCASSFPPGELFFGEGSRLTVL.

The J gene is TRBJ1-4, the V gene TRBV25-1; D is ambiguous. The CDR3 is made up of 15 amino acids. V shed 1 base and J shed 4 bases, with 10 bases lying between them. Germline loops: CDR1 MGHDK, CDR2 SYGVNS. CDR3 region: CASSEWSVDNEKLFF. CDR3 sequence (DNA): TGTGCCAGCAGTGAATGGAGCGTTGATAATGAAAAACTGTTTTTT.

To note about this clone: The sample has other DNA sequences that encode this CDR3 too. This chain joins TRBV11-2 and TRBJ2-7; D uncertain. Germline assignment: CDR1 SGHAT and CDR2 FQNNGV. This CDR3 contains 13 residues. Trimming took off 1 base at V and 2 bases at J, with 6 bases between the two ends. Written as DNA, the CDR3 is TGTGCCAGCAGCTTAGGCGCAGCCTACGAGCAGTACTTC. Encoded protein: CASSLGAAYEQYF.

The V and J genes are TRBV27 and TRBJ1-1, with 8 positions matching TRBD1. J lost 4 bases, V lost 2 bases, and 9 bases had no gene match. CDR1 and CDR2 from the germline V gene are MNHEY and SMNVEV (reference sequence). The CDR3 extends over 16 amino acids. The CDR3: CASSLGTGTGSTEAFF. DNA for the CDR3: TGTGCCAGCAGTTTAGGGACCGGGACAGGCTCCACTGAAGCTTTCTTT.

A single count supports this clone. The rearrangement joins TRBV28 to TRBJ1-2; the D is unclear. The ends were cut back, 7 bases at V and 6 bases at J, with 12 bases in the middle. CDR1 and CDR2 from the germline V gene are MDHEN and SYDVKM. The CDR3 sequence is 12 residues long. CDR3 in DNA: TGTGCCAGCAAAGTGGCAAATAATGGCTACACCTTC. Its translation is CASKVANNGYTF.

The CDR3 sequence: CASSLVSGRASDEQYF. The CDR3 bases are TGCGCCAGCAGCTTGGTTAGCGGGAGGGCCAGCGACGAGCAGTACTTC. V and J are TRBV5-1 and TRBJ2-7; 11 nucleotides match TRBD2. Germline values: CDR1 SGHRS, CDR2 YFSETQ. Trimming removed 0 bases from V and 5 bases from J; junction bases left unmatched: 7. The CDR3 contains 16 residues.

The chain joins TRBV9 to TRBJ1-5; D not resolved. Trimming stripped 3 bases from V and 6 bases from J, with 10 bases between. This CDR3 is built from 13 residues. Germline V gene lookup returns CDR1 SGDLS and CDR2 YYNGEE. The CDR3 spells CASSAAPGQPQHF. The CDR3 DNA sequence: TGTGCCAGCAGCGCGGCCCCAGGTCAGCCCCAGCATTTT.

This clone was observed once. The chain uses TRBV5-1 and TRBJ2-1; D possibly corresponds to TRBD2 (6 bases). This CDR3 spans 13 amino acids. The germline V and J ends were trimmed by 5 bases and 7 bases, with 13 bases remaining between them. Per germline, CDR1 SGHRS and CDR2 YFSETQ. CDR3 sequence reads: CASRPGDPNEQFF. The CDR3 coding sequence is TGCGCCAGCAGGCCGGGGGACCCAAATGAGCAGTTCTTC.

As concerns this clone: Other DNA sequences from this sample encode an identical CDR3 as well. The chain employs TRBV13 and TRBJ2-7, with 11 bases identical to TRBD1. CDR1 and CDR2 (germline): PRHDT, FYEKMQ (reference sequence). CDR3 length equals 14 residues. V shed 4 bases, J shed 2 bases, and the junction held 1 base outside the gene matches. The CDR3 protein is CASSSGQGAYEQYF. In DNA, the CDR3 is TGTGCCAGCAGCTCGGGACAGGGGGCCTACGAGCAGTACTTC.

This clone was counted many times. The V call is TRBV4-3, the J call TRBJ2-5, with TRBD1 as a possible D gene (5 bases). Between the trimmed V and J ends, which lost 3 bases and 4 bases, there was a span of 30 bases. Germline V gives CDR1 LGHNA, CDR2 YSLEER. This CDR3 comprises 20 residues. CDR3 sequence: CASSQGPGSFQGSIGETQYF. For the CDR3, the DNA is TGCGCCAGCAGCCAGGGCCCTGGTTCCTTTCAGGGCTCTATCGGAGAGACCCAGTACTTC.

Concerning this clone itself: Other DNA sequences in the sample encode the same CDR3. The chain is built from TRBV10-3 and TRBJ2-5; D is undetermined. The germline V and J ends were trimmed by 7 bases and 2 bases, with 11 bases remaining between them. Per germline, CDR1 ENHRY and CDR2 SYGVKD. The CDR3 contains 13 residues. CDR3 in amino acids: CAIKAAGQETQYF. For the CDR3, the DNA is TGTGCCATCAAGGCGGCAGGACAAGAGACCCAGTACTTC.

The chain combines TRBV27 with TRBJ1-2; D may be TRBD1 (5 bases). With 6 bases removed from V and 7 bases from J, the gap between germline ends came to 21 bases. The germline V gene encodes CDR1 MNHEY and CDR2 SMNVEV (reference sequence). CDR3 length: 15 residues. The CDR3 sequence is CASSLTRGELGGYTF. CDR3 bases: TGTGCCAGCAGCCTAACTCGGGGGGAGTTGGGTGGCTACACCTTC.

The rearrangement joins TRBV13 to TRBJ2-3, with 14 bases identical to TRBD2. The germline gives CDR1 PRHDT, CDR2 FYEKMQ (reference sequence). The CDR3 loop spans 17 amino acids. V was clipped by 4 bases and J by 4 bases; unmatched bases: 7. The CDR3 region is CASSSGLAGVHSDTQYF. For the CDR3, the DNA is TGTGCCAGCAGCTCGGGACTAGCGGGAGTCCACTCAGATACGCAGTATTTT.

J is TRBJ2-2 and V is TRBV10-1; D is perhaps TRBD2 (6 bases). Germline V gene lookup returns CDR1 WNHNN and CDR2 SYGVQD (reference sequence). CDR3 length: 15 amino acids. Trimming stripped 3 bases from V and 6 bases from J, with 14 bases between. CDR3 in DNA: TGCGCCAGCAGTGATGGGGCGGGGCTCGCCGGGGAGCTGTTTTTT. This sequence encodes CASSDGAGLAGELFF.